This is a list of T cell receptor beta chains from one sample in a study of cytomegalovirus exposure and HLA in healthy donors. Profiled with immunoSEQ multiplex PCR; TCRdb holds only in-frame clones, not every one. The repertoire has about 130,000 clones, approximately 78% of them found once; the top ten carry roughly 1.5%. The specimen sequenced was PBMCs. The receptors derive from a female donor in good health and CMV-seronegative. Each CDR3 is given with its conserved first and last residue. D genes are given only for firm matches. The size of a clone is reported for some rows only, either as once, few or many, or as a class for expanded clones.

V gene	J gene	D gene	clone size	CDR3 protein	CDR3 DNA
TRBV6-4	TRBJ1-3	-	-	CASSPPGTQSSGNTIYF	TGTGCCAGCAGTCCCCCGGGGACTCAAAGCTCTGGAAACACCATATATTTT
TRBV6-5	TRBJ2-7	TRBD1	-	CASSQGQGAGEQYF	TGTGCCAGCAGCCAGGGGCAGGGGGCGGGGGAGCAGTACTTC
TRBV14	TRBJ2-2	-	once	CASTPGIGTGELFF	TGTGCCAGCACCCCCGGGATTGGGACCGGGGAGCTGTTTTTT
TRBV5-5	TRBJ1-3	-	-	CASSPAGQVAGNTIYF	TGTGCCAGCAGCCCGGCGGGGCAGGTTGCAGGAAACACCATATATTTT
TRBV4-1	TRBJ2-2	-	few	CASSGGVLARANTGELFF	TGCGCCAGTTCTGGTGGGGTCCTCGCGAGGGCGAACACCGGGGAGCTGTTTTTT
TRBV10-3	TRBJ2-3	-	-	CAISEGGDTQYF	TGTGCCATCAGTGAGGGAGGAGATACGCAGTATTTT
TRBV6-6	TRBJ1-1	-	-	CASSYDIRGTEAFF	TGTGCCAGCAGTTACGATATCAGGGGCACTGAAGCTTTCTTT
TRBV9	TRBJ2-7	TRBD2	-	CASSSGLAGAAEQYF	TGTGCCAGCAGTTCCGGACTAGCGGGAGCCGCCGAGCAGTACTTC
TRBV6-6	TRBJ2-7	TRBD2	-	CASRRTSYDYEQYF	TGTGCCAGCAGACGGACTAGCTACGACTACGAGCAGTACTTC
TRBV10-3	TRBJ2-7	TRBD2	-	CATRLAGGLQKEGYYEQYF	TGTGCCACTAGACTAGCGGGAGGACTACAAAAGGAAGGCTACTACGAGCAGTACTTC
TRBV15	TRBJ2-3	TRBD2	-	CATSGRDGLRTDTQYF	TGTGCCACCAGCGGGAGGGACGGACTTCGCACAGATACGCAGTATTTT
TRBV18	TRBJ1-1	TRBD1	-	CASSRQGPNTEAFF	TGTGCCAGCTCACGACAGGGGCCGAACACTGAAGCTTTCTTT
TRBV9	TRBJ2-7	-	-	CASSVAGVHEQYF	TGTGCCAGCAGCGTAGCAGGGGTTCACGAGCAGTACTTC
TRBV4-2	TRBJ2-1	-	few	CASSHPPDREAYNEQFF	TGTGCCAGCAGCCACCCCCCGGACAGAGAGGCCTACAATGAGCAGTTCTTC
TRBV5-4	TRBJ2-4	TRBD2	-	CASSTLAGEDIQYF	TGTGCCAGCAGCACTTTAGCGGGAGAGGACATTCAGTACTTC
TRBV5-4	TRBJ1-2	-	-	CASSLGPDSYGYTF	TGTGCCAGCAGCTTGGGCCCCGACAGCTATGGCTACACCTTC
TRBV6-5	TRBJ1-4	-	-	CASSPSGTSYEKLFF	TGTGCCAGCAGCCCCTCCGGGACATCCTATGAAAAACTGTTTTTT
TRBV6-1	TRBJ2-1	-	-	CASIVATGSYNEQFF	TGTGCCAGCATCGTAGCGACAGGTTCCTACAATGAGCAGTTCTTC
TRBV15	TRBJ2-5	-	-	CATSKSPQEQETQYF	TGTGCCACCAGCAAATCCCCACAGGAACAAGAGACCCAGTACTTC
TRBV28	TRBJ2-5	-	-	CASCPQLQLQTQYF	TGTGCCAGCTGTCCCCAATTGCAGTTACAGACCCAGTACTTC
TRBV27	TRBJ1-1	-	-	CASSFGGSTEAFF	TGTGCCAGCAGTTTTGGGGGGAGCACTGAAGCTTTCTTT
TRBV27	TRBJ1-1	-	-	CASSFSWGGRNVMNTEAFF	TGTGCCAGCAGTTTTAGTTGGGGGGGGAGGAACGTCATGAACACTGAAGCTTTCTTT
TRBV30	TRBJ2-3	TRBD2	-	CAWKRGGRGSDTQYF	TGTGCCTGGAAACGGGGCGGGAGGGGGTCAGATACGCAGTATTTT
TRBV7-3	TRBJ2-3	-	-	CASSSSGGGGDTQYF	TGTGCCAGCAGCTCTTCAGGGGGTGGGGGGGATACGCAGTATTTT
TRBV7-2	TRBJ1-2	TRBD1	-	CASSQGQGYGYTF	TGTGCCAGCAGCCAGGGACAGGGCTATGGCTACACCTTC
TRBV4-1	TRBJ2-1	-	-	CASSQDSRDYYNEQFF	TGCGCCAGCAGCCAAGATTCCCGAGACTATTACAATGAGCAGTTCTTC
TRBV4-1	TRBJ2-7	-	-	CASSQMTGYEQYF	TGCGCCAGCAGCCAGATGACGGGGTACGAGCAGTACTTC
TRBV5-1	TRBJ1-1	-	-	CASSLGSTEAFF	TGCGCCAGCAGCTTGGGGAGCACTGAAGCTTTCTTT
TRBV19	TRBJ2-1	-	-	CASSIDNPLLGGQFF	TGTGCCAGTAGTATAGATAACCCCCTCCTAGGGGGGCAGTTCTTC
TRBV7-2	TRBJ1-6	-	few	CASSLAGYGIRTLHF	TGTGCCAGCAGCTTAGCGGGTTACGGGATTAGAACCCTCCACTTT
TRBV2	TRBJ2-3	-	-	CASSEGRFGLTDTQYF	TGTGCCAGCAGTGAAGGACGTTTTGGGCTCACAGATACGCAGTATTTT
TRBV6-5	TRBJ2-3	-	-	CASTKTGPADTQYF	TGTGCCAGCACCAAAACAGGGCCAGCAGATACGCAGTATTTT
TRBV11-1	TRBJ1-1	-	-	CASSPRGMNTEAFF	TGTGCCAGCAGCCCGCGGGGGATGAACACTGAAGCTTTCTTT
TRBV9	TRBJ2-1	-	-	CASSDRKGAFSSYNEQFF	TGTGCCAGCAGCGACAGAAAAGGGGCCTTTAGCTCCTACAATGAGCAGTTCTTC